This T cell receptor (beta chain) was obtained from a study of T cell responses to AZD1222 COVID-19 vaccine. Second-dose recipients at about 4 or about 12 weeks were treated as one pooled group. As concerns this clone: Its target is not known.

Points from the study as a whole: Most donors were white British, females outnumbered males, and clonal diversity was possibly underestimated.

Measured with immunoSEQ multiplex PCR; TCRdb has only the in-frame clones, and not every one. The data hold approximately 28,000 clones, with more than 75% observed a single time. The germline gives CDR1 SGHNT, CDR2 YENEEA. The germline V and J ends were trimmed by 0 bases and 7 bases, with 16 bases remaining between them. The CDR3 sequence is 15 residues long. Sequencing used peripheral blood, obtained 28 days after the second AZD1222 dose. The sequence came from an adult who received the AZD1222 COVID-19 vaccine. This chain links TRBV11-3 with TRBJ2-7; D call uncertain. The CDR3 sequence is CASSLDPDSLSEQYF. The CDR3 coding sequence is TGTGCCAGCAGCTTAGATCCTGATAGCTTAAGTGAGCAGTACTTC.